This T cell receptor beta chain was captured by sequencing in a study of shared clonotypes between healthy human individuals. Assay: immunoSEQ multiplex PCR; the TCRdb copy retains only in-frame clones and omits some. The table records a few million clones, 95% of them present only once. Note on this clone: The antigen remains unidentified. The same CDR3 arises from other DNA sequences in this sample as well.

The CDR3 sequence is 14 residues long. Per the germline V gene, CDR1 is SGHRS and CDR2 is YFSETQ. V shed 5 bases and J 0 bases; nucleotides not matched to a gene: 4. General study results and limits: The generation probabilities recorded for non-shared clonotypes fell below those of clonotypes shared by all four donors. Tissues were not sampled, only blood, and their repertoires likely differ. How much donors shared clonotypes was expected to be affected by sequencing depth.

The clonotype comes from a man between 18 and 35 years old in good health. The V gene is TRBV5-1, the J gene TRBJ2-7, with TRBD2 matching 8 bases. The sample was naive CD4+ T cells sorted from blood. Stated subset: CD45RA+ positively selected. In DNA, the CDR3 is TGCGCCAGCAGTCCGAGCGGGGGCTCCTACGAGCAGTACTTC. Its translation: CASSPSGGSYEQYF.